This T cell receptor (beta chain) comes out of a study of T cell responses to AZD1222 COVID-19 vaccine. Study-wide points: Clonal diversity was possibly underestimated, and the donors were mostly white British, with more females. Close to half of all spike-specific TCRs reportedly target regions of the variants that are unmutated.

Investigators merged groups given second doses at roughly 4 or roughly 12 weeks. Here immunoSEQ multiplex PCR was the method, and the copy in TCRdb shows in-frame clones only, minus some. The sample carries approximately 150,000 clones, around 90% recorded once. Germline V gene lookup returns CDR1 MGHRA and CDR2 YSYEKL. CDR3 length: 21 amino acids. The V and J ends lost 2 bases and 5 bases, in that order; junction bases with no gene match: 16. About this clone: Its matching antigen is unknown.

The source material was peripheral blood, sampled 28 days after the second AZD1222 dose. The sequence was collected from an adult who received the AZD1222 COVID-19 vaccine. The chain carries TRBV4-1 and TRBJ1-6; 12 bases map to TRBD1. The DNA for the CDR3 is TGCGCCAGCAGCCAACGCGCCCAGGGACAGGGGGCCAGTCTCAATAATTCACCCCTCCACTTT. Amino acid sequence: CASSQRAQGQGASLNNSPLHF.